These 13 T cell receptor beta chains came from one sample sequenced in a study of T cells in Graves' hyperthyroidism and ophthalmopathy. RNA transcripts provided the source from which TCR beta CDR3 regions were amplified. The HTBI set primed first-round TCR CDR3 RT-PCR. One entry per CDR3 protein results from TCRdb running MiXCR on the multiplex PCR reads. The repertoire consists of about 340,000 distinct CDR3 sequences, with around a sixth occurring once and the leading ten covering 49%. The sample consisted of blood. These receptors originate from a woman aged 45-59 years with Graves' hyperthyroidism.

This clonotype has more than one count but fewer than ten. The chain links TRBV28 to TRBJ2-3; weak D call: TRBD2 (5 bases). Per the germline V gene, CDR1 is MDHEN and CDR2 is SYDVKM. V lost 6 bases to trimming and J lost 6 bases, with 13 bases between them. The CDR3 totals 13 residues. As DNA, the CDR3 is TGTGCCAGCAGCCTCACTAGTCCGGATACGCAGTATTTT. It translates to CASSLTSPDTQYF.

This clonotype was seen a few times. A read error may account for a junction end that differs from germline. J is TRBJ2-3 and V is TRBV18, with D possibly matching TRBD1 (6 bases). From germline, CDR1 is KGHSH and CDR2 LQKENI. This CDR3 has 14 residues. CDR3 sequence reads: CASSPQGGADTQYF. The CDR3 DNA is TGTGCCAGCTCGCCACAGGGTGGCGCAGATACGCAGTATTTT. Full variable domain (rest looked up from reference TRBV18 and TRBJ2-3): NAGVMQNPRHLVRRRGQEARLRCSPMKGHSHVYWYRQLPEEGLKFMVYLQKENIIDESGMPKERFSAEFPKEGPSILRIQQVVRGDSAAYFCASSPQGGADTQYFGPGTRLTVL.

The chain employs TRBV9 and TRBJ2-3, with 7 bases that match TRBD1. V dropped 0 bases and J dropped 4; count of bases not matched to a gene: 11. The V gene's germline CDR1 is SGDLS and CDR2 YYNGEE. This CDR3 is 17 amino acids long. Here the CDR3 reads CASSVGTGVPFADTQYF. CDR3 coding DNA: TGTGCCAGCAGCGTAGGGACAGGAGTCCCTTTTGCAGATACGCAGTATTTT.

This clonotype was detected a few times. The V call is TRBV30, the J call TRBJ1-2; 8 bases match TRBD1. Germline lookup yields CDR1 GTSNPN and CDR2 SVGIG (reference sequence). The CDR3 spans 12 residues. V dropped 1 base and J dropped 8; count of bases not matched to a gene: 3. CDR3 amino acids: CAWSGTGLGYTF. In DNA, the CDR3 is TGTGCCTGGAGTGGGACAGGGTTAGGCTACACCTTC.

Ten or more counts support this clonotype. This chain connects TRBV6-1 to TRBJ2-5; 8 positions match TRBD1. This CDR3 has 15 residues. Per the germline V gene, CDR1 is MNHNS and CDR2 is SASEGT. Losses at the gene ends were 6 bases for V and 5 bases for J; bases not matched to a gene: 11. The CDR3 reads CASSPGTGGSETQYF. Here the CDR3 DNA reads TGTGCCAGCAGCCCCGGGACAGGTGGATCGGAGACCCAGTACTTC.

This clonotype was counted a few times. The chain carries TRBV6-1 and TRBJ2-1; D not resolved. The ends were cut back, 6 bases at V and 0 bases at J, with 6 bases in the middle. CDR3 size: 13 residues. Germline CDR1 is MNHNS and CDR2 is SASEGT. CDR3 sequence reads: CASRTASYNEQFF. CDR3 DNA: TGTGCCAGCAGAACTGCCTCCTACAATGAGCAGTTCTTC.

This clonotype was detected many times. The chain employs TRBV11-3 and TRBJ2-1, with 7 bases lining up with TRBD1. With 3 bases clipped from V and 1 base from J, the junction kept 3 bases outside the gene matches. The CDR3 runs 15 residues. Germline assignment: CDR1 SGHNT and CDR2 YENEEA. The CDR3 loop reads CASSFGTVSYNEQFF. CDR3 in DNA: TGTGCCAGCAGCTTTGGGACAGTATCCTACAATGAGCAGTTCTTC.

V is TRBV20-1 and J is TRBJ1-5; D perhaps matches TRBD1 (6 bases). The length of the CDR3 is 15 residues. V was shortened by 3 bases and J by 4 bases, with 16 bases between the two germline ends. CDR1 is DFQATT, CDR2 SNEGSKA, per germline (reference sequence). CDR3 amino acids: CSASTGGARNQPQHF. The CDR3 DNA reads TGCAGTGCTAGCACGGGGGGCGCGCGAAATCAGCCCCAGCATTTT.

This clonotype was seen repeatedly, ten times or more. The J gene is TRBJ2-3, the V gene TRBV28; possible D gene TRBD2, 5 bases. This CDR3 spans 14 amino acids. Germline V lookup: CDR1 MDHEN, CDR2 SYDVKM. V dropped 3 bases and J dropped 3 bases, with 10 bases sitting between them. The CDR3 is CASSFSGNTDTQYF. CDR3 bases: TGTGCCAGCAGTTTCTCGGGGAATACAGATACGCAGTATTTT.

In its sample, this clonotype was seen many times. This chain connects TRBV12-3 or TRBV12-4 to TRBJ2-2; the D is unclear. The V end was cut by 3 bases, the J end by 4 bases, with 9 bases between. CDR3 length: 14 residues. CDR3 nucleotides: TGTGCCAGCAGTTTTTTCTTGGTCACCGGGGAGCTGTTTTTT. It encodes CASSFFLVTGELFF.

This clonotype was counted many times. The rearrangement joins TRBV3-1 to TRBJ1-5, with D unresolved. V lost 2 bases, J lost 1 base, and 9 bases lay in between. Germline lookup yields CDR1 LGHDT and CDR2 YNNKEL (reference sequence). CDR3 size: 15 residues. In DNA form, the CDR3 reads TGTGCCAGCAGCCAAACCAGGACGAGCAATCAGCCCCAGCATTTT. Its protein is CASSQTRTSNQPQHF.

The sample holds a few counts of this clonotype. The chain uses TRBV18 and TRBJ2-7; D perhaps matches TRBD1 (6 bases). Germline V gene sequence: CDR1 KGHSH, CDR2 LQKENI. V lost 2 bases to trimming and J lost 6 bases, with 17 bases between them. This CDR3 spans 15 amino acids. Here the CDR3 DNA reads TGTGCCAGCTCACCAGTGAGGGCAGGGGTAGGCGAGCAGTACGTC. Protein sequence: CASSPVRAGVGEQYV.

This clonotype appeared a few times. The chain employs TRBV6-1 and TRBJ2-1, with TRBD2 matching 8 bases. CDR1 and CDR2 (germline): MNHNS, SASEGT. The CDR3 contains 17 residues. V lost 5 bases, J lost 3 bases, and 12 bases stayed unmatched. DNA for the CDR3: TGTGCCAGCAGTTCCCTCCCCGCTGCGGGGGGCTACAATGAGCAGTTCTTC. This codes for CASSSLPAAGGYNEQFF.